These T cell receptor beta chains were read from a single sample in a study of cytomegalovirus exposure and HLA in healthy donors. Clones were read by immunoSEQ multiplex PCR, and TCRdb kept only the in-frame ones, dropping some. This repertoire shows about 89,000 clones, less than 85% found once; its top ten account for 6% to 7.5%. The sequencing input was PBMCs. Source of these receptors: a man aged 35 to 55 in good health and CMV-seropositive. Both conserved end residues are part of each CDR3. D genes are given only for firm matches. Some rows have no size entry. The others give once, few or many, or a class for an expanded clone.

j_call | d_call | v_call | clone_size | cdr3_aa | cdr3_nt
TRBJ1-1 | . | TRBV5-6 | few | CASSRYTLNTEAFF | TGTGCCAGCAGCCGTTATACTCTGAACACTGAAGCTTTCTTT
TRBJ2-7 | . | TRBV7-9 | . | CASSSRLQGHEQYF | TGTGCCAGCAGCTCCCGGTTACAGGGTCACGAGCAGTACTTC
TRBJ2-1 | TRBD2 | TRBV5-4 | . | CASSQISGRGSNEQFF | TGTGCCAGCAGCCAAATAAGCGGGAGAGGTAGCAATGAGCAGTTCTTC
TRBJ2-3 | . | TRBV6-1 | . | CASSGQGTDTQYF | TGTGCCAGCAGTGGACAGGGCACAGATACGCAGTATTTT
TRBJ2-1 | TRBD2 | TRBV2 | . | CASSATSGANEQFF | TGTGCCAGCAGTGCAACTAGCGGGGCGAATGAGCAGTTCTTC
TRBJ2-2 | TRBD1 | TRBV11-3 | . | CASSRGLGTGELFF | TGTGCCAGCAGCAGGGGGCTTGGGACCGGGGAGCTGTTTTTT
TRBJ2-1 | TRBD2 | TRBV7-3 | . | CASSPTGSGRWNEQFF | TGTGCCAGCAGCCCTACGGGTAGCGGGAGATGGAATGAGCAGTTCTTC
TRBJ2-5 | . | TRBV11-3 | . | CASSQSPGPATQYF | TGTGCCAGCAGTCAGAGCCCAGGGCCAGCGACCCAGTACTTC
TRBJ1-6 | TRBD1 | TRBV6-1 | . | CASSRDRTYNSPLHF | TGTGCCAGCAGTAGGGACAGGACCTATAATTCACCCCTCCACTTT
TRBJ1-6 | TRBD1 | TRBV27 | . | CASTRGTALRSSYNSPLHF | TGTGCCAGCACACGAGGGACAGCCCTAAGGAGCTCCTATAATTCACCCCTCCACTTT
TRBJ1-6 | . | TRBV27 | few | CASRGTGPNSPLHF | TGTGCCAGCAGGGGTACAGGGCCGAATTCACCCCTCCACTTT